The 3 T cell receptor beta chains given below trace back to one sample, sequenced in a study of PD-L1 blockade in urothelial cancer. Sequencing was performed with immunoSEQ multiplex PCR; in TCRdb, only in-frame clones are kept and a portion is missing. Of roughly 120,000 clones in the sample, 70% to 85% are singletons; the top ten hold about 2.9%. Time point noted: pretreatment peripheral blood. Sequences were derived from PBMCs, sampled around atezolizumab (anti-PD-L1) treatment. These receptors came from a man between 45 and 60 years old with urothelial cancer.

The chain recombines TRBV4-2 with TRBJ1-5; D not certain. There are 15 residues in the CDR3. The V and J ends lost 1 base and 0 bases respectively, with 7 bases between them. Germline V CDR1 and CDR2: LGHNA, YNFKEQ. CDR3 nucleotides: TGTGCCAGCAGCCAAGGGGAGTATAGCAATCAGCCCCAGCATTTT. Translation: CASSQGEYSNQPQHF.

This chain connects TRBV28 to TRBJ2-5; D ambiguous. Germline CDR1 reads MDHEN; CDR2 reads SYDVKM. The CDR3 totals 13 residues. The V gene lost 3 bases and the J gene lost 3 bases, with 8 bases spanning the gap. CDR3 in amino acids: CASSFQVKETQYF. The CDR3, as DNA: TGTGCCAGCAGTTTCCAGGTTAAAGAGACCCAGTACTTC.

The CDR3 nucleotides are TGTGCCAGCAGCTCCGTAGTAGCGGGAGGGGATACGCAGTATTTT. This gives the protein CASSSVVAGGDTQYF. This chain links TRBV9 with TRBJ2-3, with 11 bases fitting TRBD2. CDR3 length: 15 residues. Per germline, CDR1 SGDLS and CDR2 YYNGEE. The junction had 7 bases not matched to a gene; V was cut back by 4 bases and J by 6 bases.